The 29 T cell receptor beta chains presented below share a single source sample, sequenced in a study of graft-versus-host responses after intestinal transplantation. Their recognized antigens are unknown. Clones were read by immunoSEQ multiplex PCR, and TCRdb kept only the in-frame ones, dropping some. This table holds about 150,000 clones, 80% to 95% found once. The sample in question was unstimulated CD4+ T cells sorted from spleen or lymph node cells, obtained before intestinal transplant. The receptors were sampled from a human donor who received an intestinal transplant.

The chain couples TRBV19 to TRBJ2-7; 12 nucleotides align to TRBD2. This CDR3 has 18 amino acids. Trimming removed 3 bases from V and 0 bases from J; junction bases left unmatched: 9. Germline V lookup: CDR1 LNHDA, CDR2 SQIVND (reference sequence). This CDR3 is CASSMLLAGGLGSYEQYF. CDR3 in DNA: TGTGCCAGTAGTATGTTACTAGCGGGAGGCCTCGGCTCCTACGAGCAGTACTTC.

The gene calls are TRBV6-5 and TRBJ2-7, with a weak D call TRBD1 (5 bases). Germline V gene data show CDR1 as MNHEY and CDR2 as SVGAGI. V was trimmed by 0 bases and J by 3 bases, leaving 12 bases between them. The CDR3 runs 15 residues. This CDR3 is CASSYSWQGGYEQYF. The CDR3 DNA sequence: TGTGCCAGCAGTTACTCGTGGCAGGGTGGCTACGAGCAGTACTTC.

This chain joins TRBV7-9 and TRBJ2-5; 8 bases fit TRBD1. This CDR3 spans 15 amino acids. With 4 bases clipped from V and 2 bases from J, the junction kept 6 bases outside the gene matches. CDR1 is SEHNR and CDR2 is FQNEAQ in the germline V gene (reference sequence). CDR3 coding DNA: TGTGCCAGCAGCTGGGGGGACAGGTATCAAGAGACCCAGTACTTC. It is translated as CASSWGDRYQETQYF.

The V and J genes are TRBV7-9 and TRBJ2-7, with 7 positions matching TRBD1. V shed 3 bases and J 3 bases; nucleotides not matched to a gene: 8. CDR1 is SEHNR, CDR2 FQNEAQ, per germline (reference sequence). The CDR3 has 15 residues. CDR3 residues: CASSLDPDRDYEQYF. DNA for the CDR3: TGTGCCAGCAGCTTGGATCCCGACAGGGACTACGAGCAGTACTTC.

Remarks on this clone: Compared with germline, one end of the junction differs, possibly owing to a read error. This chain connects TRBV28 to TRBJ2-7, with D hard to call. The CDR3 sequence is 15 residues long. Looked up from germline, CDR1 is MDHEN and CDR2 is SYDVKM. The CDR3, as DNA: TGTGCCAGCAGAGCTGGCGCTGAGTTCTCCCACGAGCAGTACTTC. The encoded protein is CASRAGAEFSHEQYF.

V is TRBV5-1 and J is TRBJ2-1, with TRBD2 identical over 10 bases. J was trimmed by 9 bases and V by 7 bases; bases with no gene match: 7. Germline-derived CDR1 and CDR2 are SGHRS and YFSETQ. The CDR3 runs to 13 residues. The CDR3 bases are TGCGCCAGCTCTAGCGGGAGTGGAAGTGAGCAGTTCTTC. Its translation: CASSSGSGSEQFF.

The rearrangement joins TRBV6-5 to TRBJ2-5, with D perhaps matching TRBD2 (5 bases). V lost 6 bases and J lost 1, with 12 bases in between. Looked up from germline, CDR1 is MNHEY and CDR2 is SVGAGI. This CDR3 has 14 residues. CDR3 sequence reads: CASSPGNSQETQYF. As DNA, the CDR3 is TGTGCCAGCAGCCCGGGGAACAGCCAAGAGACCCAGTACTTC.

This chain uses TRBV20-1 with TRBJ1-2; no clear D gene. The germline gives CDR1 DFQATT, CDR2 SNEGSKA (reference sequence). Trimming took 8 bases from V and 2 from J, leaving 9 bases between them. The CDR3 has 11 residues. The CDR3, as DNA: TGCAGTCGTACTCTAAACTATGGCTACACCTTC. This sequence encodes CSRTLNYGYTF.

The chain has TRBV13 and TRBJ2-5; 10 nucleotides align to TRBD2. V lost 4 bases to trimming and J lost 0 bases; unmatched junction nucleotides: 5. CDR3 length: 16 residues. Germline-derived CDR1 and CDR2 are PRHDT and FYEKMQ (reference sequence). Here the CDR3 DNA reads TGTGCCAGCAGCTCTAAGCGGGAGGGGTACCAAGAGACCCAGTACTTC. Residues: CASSSKREGYQETQYF.

This chain links TRBV6-6 with TRBJ1-1, with 9 bases identical to TRBD1. The length of the CDR3 is 15 residues. Germline trimming cut 7 bases from V and 0 bases from J; bases unmatched to any gene: 6. Per germline, CDR1 MNHNY and CDR2 SVGAGI (reference sequence). CDR3 sequence reads: CASIGTGQMNTEAFF. CDR3 DNA sequence: TGTGCCAGCATTGGGACAGGGCAAATGAACACTGAAGCTTTCTTT.

The chain links TRBV27 to TRBJ1-1; no clear D. The CDR3 is 13 amino acids. The V end was cut by 2 bases, the J end by 1 base, with 5 bases between. The V gene's germline CDR1 is MNHEY and CDR2 SMNVEV (reference sequence). In DNA, the CDR3 is TGTGCCAGCAGTTTAATCGAGAACACTGAAGCTTTCTTT. This sequence encodes CASSLIENTEAFF.

V gene TRBV27 combines with J gene TRBJ1-1, with 8 bases lining up with TRBD1. V shed 8 bases, J shed 0 bases, and the junction held 8 bases outside the gene matches. Per the germline V gene, CDR1 is MNHEY and CDR2 is SMNVEV (reference sequence). This CDR3 comprises 15 residues. CDR3 residues: CASRRAGQVNTEAFF. The CDR3 nucleotides read TGTGCCAGCCGAAGAGCGGGACAGGTGAACACTGAAGCTTTCTTT.

This chain links TRBV30 with TRBJ1-2; D unclear. CDR3 length: 15 residues. Trimming took 0 bases from V and 2 from J, leaving 13 bases between them. In germline, CDR1 is GTSNPN, CDR2 SVGIG (reference sequence). The CDR3 DNA is TGTGCCTGGAGTGTAGTGCCGGGCCCCAACTATGGCTACACCTTC. The encoded protein is CAWSVVPGPNYGYTF.

This clone has more than one count but fewer than ten. In the same sample, other DNA sequences code for this CDR3. The V gene is TRBV7-3, the J gene TRBJ1-1, with TRBD1 matching over 8 bases. This CDR3 contains 14 residues. Germline trimming cut 5 bases from V and 1 base from J; bases unmatched to any gene: 3. Germline V gives CDR1 SGHTA, CDR2 FQGTGA. This CDR3 is CASSPGQGNTEAFF. CDR3 nucleotides: TGTGCCAGCAGCCCTGGACAGGGGAACACTGAAGCTTTCTTT.

V and J are TRBV10-3 and TRBJ1-2; D remains unclear. CDR1 ENHRY and CDR2 SYGVKD come from the germline V gene. Trimming cost V 3 bases and J 4 bases, with 9 bases left between them. The CDR3 has 13 amino acids. The CDR3 nucleotides read TGTGCCATCAGTGAAAACAGAGGCTATGGCTACACCTTC. Translating gives CAISENRGYGYTF.

Only one count was recorded for this clone. The chain links TRBV5-1 to TRBJ1-2; D remains unclear. The V gene's germline CDR1 is SGHRS and CDR2 YFSETQ. This CDR3 region has 15 residues. V was shortened by 4 bases and J by 5 bases, with 18 bases between the two germline ends. The CDR3: CASSRTASKRYGYTF. The DNA of the CDR3 is TGCGCCAGCAGCCGGACGGCTTCGAAACGATATGGCTACACCTTC.

The chain uses TRBV5-5 and TRBJ2-1, with 8 bases that match TRBD2. This CDR3 region has 16 residues. CDR1 and CDR2 from the germline V gene are SGHKS and YYEKEE (reference sequence). Germline trimming cut 3 bases from V and 0 bases from J; bases unmatched to any gene: 5. This chain's CDR3 is CASSWGAGDSYNEQFF. CDR3 nucleotides: TGTGCCAGCAGCTGGGGAGCGGGAGACTCCTACAATGAGCAGTTCTTC.

CDR3 protein: CASSEWQTYEQYF. CDR3 nucleotide sequence: TGTGCCAGCAGTGAATGGCAGACGTACGAGCAGTACTTC. The chain carries TRBV2 and TRBJ2-7; D is unresolved. CDR3 length: 13 residues. V was clipped by 2 bases and J by 4 bases, with 9 bases between them. The germline CDR1 and CDR2 sequences are SNHLY and FYNNEI.

The chain uses TRBV19 and TRBJ1-2; D is unclear. There are 15 residues in the CDR3. Germline CDR1 is LNHDA and CDR2 is SQIVND (reference sequence). V lost 0 bases, J lost 4 bases, and 12 bases lay in between. CDR3 sequence: CASSIDSSSLYGYTF. The CDR3, as DNA: TGTGCCAGTAGTATAGACAGCTCATCCCTCTATGGCTACACCTTC.

The chain uses TRBV7-2 and TRBJ1-2, with D possibly matching TRBD1 (5 bases). Trimming left V 4 bases short and J 7 bases short, with 16 bases between. The CDR3 covers 14 residues. CDR1 and CDR2 from the germline V gene are SGHTA and FQGNSA. CDR3 protein: CASSYGRGGSGYTF. DNA for the CDR3: TGTGCCAGCAGCTACGGACGGGGGGGATCTGGCTACACCTTC.

The genes are TRBV30 and TRBJ2-5, with TRBD2 matching over 8 bases. Trimming took 7 bases from V and 5 from J; bases not matched to a gene: 6. The CDR3 loop spans 12 amino acids. Germline V gene lookup returns CDR1 GTSNPN and CDR2 SVGIG (reference sequence). The CDR3 DNA sequence: TGTGCCTCGGGGGGGGCCGCGGAGACCCAGTACTTC. It is translated as CASGGAAETQYF.

This sequence joins TRBV4-1 and TRBJ1-4, with D possibly being TRBD1 (5 bases). Germline CDR1 and CDR2: MGHRA and YSYEKL. The CDR3 covers 13 residues. Trimming left V 6 bases short and J 5 bases short, with 10 bases between. The CDR3: CASRRSGNEKLFF. The CDR3 DNA follows: TGCGCCAGCAGACGTTCAGGGAATGAAAAACTGTTTTTT.

The chain combines TRBV6-1 with TRBJ1-2; 10 nucleotides line up with TRBD1. After removal of 1 base from V and 7 bases from J, the junction contained 0 bases not matched to a gene. The germline CDR1 and CDR2 sequences are MNHNS and SASEGT. This CDR3 comprises 13 residues. In DNA, the CDR3 is TGTGCCAGCAGTGAAGGGACAGGGGGTGGCTACACCTTC. It encodes CASSEGTGGGYTF.

As concerns this clone: The same CDR3 arises from other DNA sequences in this sample as well. The CDR3 spells CASSLSTEAFF. CDR3 coding DNA: TGTGCCAGCAGCTTGTCCACTGAAGCTTTCTTT. The chain couples TRBV5-6 to TRBJ1-1; D remains ambiguous. Germline V gives CDR1 SGHDT, CDR2 YYEEEE. The ends were cut back, 1 base at V and 4 bases at J, with 2 bases in the middle. This CDR3 comprises 11 residues.

V and J are TRBV19 and TRBJ2-7; TRBD1 agrees at 9 bases. Germline lookup yields CDR1 LNHDA and CDR2 SQIVND (reference sequence). This CDR3 contains 16 residues. V trimming: 5 bases; J trimming: 7 bases; junction bases outside the gene matches: 15. This CDR3 reads CASSGVRDRALREQYF. As DNA, the CDR3 is TGTGCCAGTAGTGGAGTCCGGGACAGGGCGCTTAGGGAGCAGTACTTC.

The V call is TRBV19, the J call TRBJ1-5; no clear D gene. The germline gives CDR1 LNHDA, CDR2 SQIVND (reference sequence). CDR3 length: 15 amino acids. V was clipped by 1 base and J by 0 bases, with 7 bases between them. Written as DNA, the CDR3 is TGTGCCAGTAGTATAGGACCAGATAGCAATCAGCCCCAGCATTTT. Translation: CASSIGPDSNQPQHF.

The gene calls are TRBV4-3 and TRBJ2-7; D gene uncertain. The CDR3 is made up of 15 amino acids. Trimming pared 0 bases from V and 3 bases from J, leaving 12 bases between. CDR1 is LGHNA and CDR2 is YSLEER in the germline V gene. The CDR3 spells CASSQEGRAYYEQYF. CDR3 DNA: TGCGCCAGCAGCCAAGAAGGGCGAGCCTACTACGAGCAGTACTTC.

The gene calls are TRBV7-9 and TRBJ1-1; 7 nucleotides line up with TRBD1. The CDR3 loop spans 15 amino acids. With 4 bases clipped from V and 8 bases from J, the junction kept 13 bases outside the gene matches. Germline CDR1 is SEHNR and CDR2 is FQNEAQ (reference sequence). The CDR3, as DNA: TGTGCCAGCAGCTCCCCCCCAGGGGGGATGGCAGAAGCTTTCTTT. This sequence encodes CASSSPPGGMAEAFF.

This sequence joins TRBV29-1 and TRBJ2-1; 11 bases agree with TRBD2. The V segment lost 6 bases and the J segment 0 bases; nucleotides outside the gene matches: 1. This CDR3 is 14 amino acids long. Germline CDR1 is SQVTM and CDR2 is ANQGSEA. The CDR3 reads CSVTSGSSYNEQFF. In nucleotides, the CDR3 is TGCAGCGTAACTAGCGGGAGCTCCTACAATGAGCAGTTCTTC.